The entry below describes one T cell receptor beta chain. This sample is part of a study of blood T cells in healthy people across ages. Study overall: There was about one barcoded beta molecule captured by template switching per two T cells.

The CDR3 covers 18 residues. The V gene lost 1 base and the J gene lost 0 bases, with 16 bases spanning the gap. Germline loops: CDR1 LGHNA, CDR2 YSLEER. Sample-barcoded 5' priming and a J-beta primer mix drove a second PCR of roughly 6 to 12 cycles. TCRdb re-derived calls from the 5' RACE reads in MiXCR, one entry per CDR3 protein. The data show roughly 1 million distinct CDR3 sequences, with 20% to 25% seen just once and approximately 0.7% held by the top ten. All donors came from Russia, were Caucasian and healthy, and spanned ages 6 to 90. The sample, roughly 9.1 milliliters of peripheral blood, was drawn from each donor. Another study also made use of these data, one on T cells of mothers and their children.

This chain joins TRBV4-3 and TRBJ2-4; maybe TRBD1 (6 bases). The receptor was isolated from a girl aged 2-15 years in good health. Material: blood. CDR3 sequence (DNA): TGCGCCAGCAGCCAAGGGACAGATCGCCCTCTAGCCAAAAACATTCAGTACTTC. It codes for CASSQGTDRPLAKNIQYF.